Given below is one TCR beta chain in context. Its antigen remains unknown. The CDR3 length is 15 residues. This sample was included in a study of blood T cells in healthy people across ages. Findings and caveats of the study: Observed TCR beta diversity showed a strong correlation with the percentage of naive T cells as measured by flow cytometry.

With a J-beta primer mix and a sample-barcoded 5' primer, a second PCR ran about 7 to 12 cycles. Every individual sample yielded 2.5 million or more paired-end reads (each containing CDR3). TCRdb reanalysed the 5' RACE reads using MiXCR and keeps one entry per CDR3 protein. There are roughly 1,700,000 distinct CDR3 sequences in the sample; roughly 30% occur only once, and roughly 8.2% lies in the top ten. The clonotype comes from a woman between 25 and 40 years old in good health. The material sequenced was blood. This rearrangement joins TRBV21-1 to TRBJ2-1; the DNA was not used to check the table's D call, TRBD1. TRBV21-1 is a pseudogene locus. DNA for the CDR3: TGTGCCAGCACCACCGATACAGGTCCCTACAATGAGCAGTTCTTC. Translated: CASTTDTGPYNEQFF.